The subject of this entry is one TCR beta chain. Antigen unknown. The data were taken from a study of metastatic and nonmetastatic thyroid tumors. Trimming cost V 5 bases and J 1 base, with 14 bases left between them. The CDR3 contains 16 residues. Germline V gene sequence: CDR1 SGHVS, CDR2 FNYEAQ. Findings of the study overall: Benign nodules reportedly had significantly lower TCR beta diversity than malignant thyroid tumors in blood and tumor.

All patients reached thyroid surgery having received no treatment beforehand. TCRdb reassembled clones from the PCR reads with MiXCR. The data show thousands of clones, under 45% seen once. This TCR came from a female donor with papillary thyroid cancer or a benign thyroid nodule (not recorded which). Some clones in this sample may be carry-over from other donors' samples. The rearrangement links TRBV7-6 to TRBJ2-2; D is tentatively TRBD1 or TRBD2 (5 bases each). Sample: adjacent normal tissue. In DNA form, the CDR3 reads TGTGCCAGCAGCCCGGGGTGGGGACGGAACACCGGGGAGCTGTTTTTT. This encodes CASSPGWGRNTGELFF.